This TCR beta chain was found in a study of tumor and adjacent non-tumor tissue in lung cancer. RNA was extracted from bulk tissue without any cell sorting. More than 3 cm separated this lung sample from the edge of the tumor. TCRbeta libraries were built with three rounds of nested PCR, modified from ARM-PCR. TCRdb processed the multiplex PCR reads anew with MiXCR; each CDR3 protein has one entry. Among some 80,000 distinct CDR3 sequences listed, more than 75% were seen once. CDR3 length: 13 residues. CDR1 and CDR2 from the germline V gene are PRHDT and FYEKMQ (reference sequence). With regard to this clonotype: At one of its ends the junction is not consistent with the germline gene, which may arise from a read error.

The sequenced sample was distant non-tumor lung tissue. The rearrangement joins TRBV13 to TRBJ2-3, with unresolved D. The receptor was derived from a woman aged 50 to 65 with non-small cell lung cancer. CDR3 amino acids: CASNLSVVSTQYF. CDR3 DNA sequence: TGTGCCAGCAACTTATCGGTTGTGAGTACGCAGTATTTT.